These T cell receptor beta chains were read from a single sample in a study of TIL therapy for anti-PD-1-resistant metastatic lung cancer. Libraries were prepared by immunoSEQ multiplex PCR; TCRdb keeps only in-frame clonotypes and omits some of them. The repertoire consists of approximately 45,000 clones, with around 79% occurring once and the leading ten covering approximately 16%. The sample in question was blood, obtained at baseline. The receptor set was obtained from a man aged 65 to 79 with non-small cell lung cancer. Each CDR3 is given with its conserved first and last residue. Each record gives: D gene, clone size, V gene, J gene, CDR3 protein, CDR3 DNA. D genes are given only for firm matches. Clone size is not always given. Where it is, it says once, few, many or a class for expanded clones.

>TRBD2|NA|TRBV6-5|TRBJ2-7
CASSSVAGKYEQYF
TGTGCCAGCAGTTCGGTAGCGGGAAAATACGAGCAGTACTTC
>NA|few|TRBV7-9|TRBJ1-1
CASSLDGGTEAFF
TGTGCCAGCAGCTTAGACGGGGGGACTGAAGCTTTCTTT
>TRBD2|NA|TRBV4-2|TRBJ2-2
CASSRLAGGGGNTGELFF
TGTGCCAGCAGCCGACTAGCGGGAGGGGGCGGGAACACCGGGGAGCTGTTTTTT
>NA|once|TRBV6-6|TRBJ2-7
CASSRLQGSQYF
TGTGCCAGCAGTCGCCTACAGGGATCGCAGTACTTC
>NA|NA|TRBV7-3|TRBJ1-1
CASSLRQAMNTEAFF
TGTGCCAGCAGCTTACGTCAGGCAATGAACACTGAAGCTTTCTTT
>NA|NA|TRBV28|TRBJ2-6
CASSFTGSGANVLTF
TGTGCCAGCAGTTTCACAGGGTCTGGGGCCAACGTCCTGACTTTC
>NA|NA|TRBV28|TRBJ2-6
CASSLGGSGANVLTF
TGTGCCAGCAGCCTAGGGGGCTCTGGGGCCAACGTCCTGACTTTC
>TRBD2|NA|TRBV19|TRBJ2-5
CASSPRLAGVGETQYF
TGTGCCAGTAGTCCTCGACTAGCGGGAGTAGGAGAGACCCAGTACTTC
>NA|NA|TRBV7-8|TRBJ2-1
CASSWGVVQFF
TGTGCCAGCAGCTGGGGGGTGGTGCAGTTCTTC
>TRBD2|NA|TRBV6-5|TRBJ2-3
CASSYQSSGMTDTQYF
TGTGCCAGCAGTTACCAATCTAGCGGGATGACAGATACGCAGTATTTT
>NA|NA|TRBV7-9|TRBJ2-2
CASSLVTRIVNTGELFF
TGTGCCAGCAGCTTAGTAACTCGTATCGTAAACACCGGGGAGCTGTTTTTT
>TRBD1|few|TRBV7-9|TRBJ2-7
CASSVNGQGAAEQYF
TGTGCCAGCAGCGTGAATGGACAGGGGGCGGCGGAGCAGTACTTC
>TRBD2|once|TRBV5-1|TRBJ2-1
CASGPAGGRNNEQFF
TGCGCCAGCGGTCCAGCGGGAGGGAGAAACAATGAGCAGTTCTTC
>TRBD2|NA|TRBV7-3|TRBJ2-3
CASSPPTSDTQYF
TGTGCCAGCAGCCCCCCGACTAGCGATACGCAGTATTTT
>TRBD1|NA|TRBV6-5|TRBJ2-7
CASSPQRGPYEQYF
TGTGCCAGCAGTCCCCAGAGGGGGCCATACGAGCAGTACTTC
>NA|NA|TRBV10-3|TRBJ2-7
CAIGDLSYEQYF
TGTGCCATCGGGGACCTCTCCTACGAGCAGTACTTC
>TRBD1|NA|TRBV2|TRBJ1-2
CASRPGQGYGYTF
TGTGCCAGCAGGCCGGGACAGGGATATGGCTACACCTTC
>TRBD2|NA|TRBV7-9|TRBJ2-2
CASSVSGRNTGELFF
TGTGCCAGCAGCGTCAGCGGGAGGAACACCGGGGAGCTGTTTTTT
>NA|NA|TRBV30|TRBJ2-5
CAWSVIGTPKTQYF
TGTGCCTGGAGTGTAATAGGGACACCAAAGACCCAGTACTTC
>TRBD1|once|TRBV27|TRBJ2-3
CASSLRGPDTQYF
TGTGCCAGCAGTTTAAGGGGGCCAGATACGCAGTATTTT